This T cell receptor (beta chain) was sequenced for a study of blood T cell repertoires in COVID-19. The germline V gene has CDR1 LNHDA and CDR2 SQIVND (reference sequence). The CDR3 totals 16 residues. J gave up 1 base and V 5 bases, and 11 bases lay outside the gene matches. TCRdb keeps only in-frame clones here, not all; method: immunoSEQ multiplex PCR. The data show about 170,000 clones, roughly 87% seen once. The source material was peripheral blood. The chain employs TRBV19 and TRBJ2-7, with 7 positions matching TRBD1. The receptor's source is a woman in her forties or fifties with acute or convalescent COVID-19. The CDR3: CASSPGTAYSSYEQYF. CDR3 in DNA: TGTGCCAGTAGTCCGGGGACAGCCTATTCGTCCTACGAGCAGTACTTC.